What follows are 18 T cell receptor beta chains derived from one specimen sequenced in a study of T cells in Graves' hyperthyroidism and ophthalmopathy. It was RNA transcripts that yielded the amplified TCR beta CDR3 regions. Researchers ran a first-round RT-PCR on the TCR CDR3 using the HTBI primer set. TCRdb re-analysed the multiplex PCR reads in MiXCR, keeping a single row per CDR3 protein. Of about 290,000 distinct CDR3 sequences in the sample, about a sixth are singletons; the top ten hold around 61%. The sequenced sample was blood. These receptors all come from a woman aged 55-69 years with Graves' ophthalmopathy.

Only a few counts were recorded for this clonotype. J is TRBJ1-2 and V is TRBV7-9, with D possibly being TRBD1 (5 bases). This CDR3 contains 15 residues. Between the trimmed V and J ends, which lost 1 base and 0 bases, there was a span of 9 bases. The germline CDR1 and CDR2 sequences are SEHNR and FQNEAQ (reference sequence). The DNA for the CDR3 is TGTGCCAGCAGCTTAGGCGGGGCGTCTAACTATGGCTACACCTTC. As protein: CASSLGGASNYGYTF.

This clonotype was counted ten times or more. The chain joins TRBV11-2 to TRBJ1-6; D gene unclear. Germline CDR1 is SGHAT and CDR2 is FQNNGV. The CDR3 contains 18 residues. Between the trimmed V and J ends, which lost 5 bases and 3 bases, there was a span of 20 bases. The CDR3 reads CASSLFEVGRNYNSPLHF. Here the CDR3 DNA reads TGTGCCAGCAGCCTGTTCGAGGTGGGCCGAAACTATAATTCACCCCTCCACTTT.

The V call is TRBV19, the J call TRBJ1-6; 9 bases agree with TRBD1. Trimming removed 5 bases from V and 7 bases from J; junction bases left unmatched: 15. The CDR3 is 18 amino acids. Germline CDR1 and CDR2: LNHDA and SQIVND (reference sequence). The CDR3 here is CASSLIPQGASENSPLHF. CDR3 bases: TGTGCCAGTAGTCTCATCCCACAGGGGGCAAGTGAAAATTCACCCCTCCACTTT.

This clonotype was detected many times. CDR3 coding DNA: TGCGCCAGCAGCGTCGAAGGCTCCTACGAGCAGTACTTC. Its translation: CASSVEGSYEQYF. This chain joins TRBV5-1 and TRBJ2-7, with D unresolved. This CDR3 is 13 amino acids long. The germline V gene encodes CDR1 SGHRS and CDR2 YFSETQ. Trimming pared 4 bases from V and 0 bases from J, leaving 8 bases between.

Ten or more counts support this clonotype. The chain is built from TRBV5-1 and TRBJ1-4, with TRBD1 identical over 8 bases. J lost 4 bases, V lost 4 bases, and 6 bases had no gene match. The CDR3 is 15 residues long. Germline V gene sequence: CDR1 SGHRS, CDR2 YFSETQ. CDR3 coding DNA: TGCGCCAGCAGCAAGCAGACAGGGGATAATGAAAAACTGTTTTTT. It encodes CASSKQTGDNEKLFF. The variable domain in full, with the rest retrieved from reference TRBV5-1 and TRBJ1-4, is KAGVTQTPRYLIKTRGQQVTLSCSPISGHRSVSWYQQTPGQGLQFLFEYFSETQRNKGNFPGRFSGRQFSNSRSEMNVSTLELGDSALYLCASSKQTGDNEKLFFGSGTQLSVL.

This clonotype was seen many times. V and J are TRBV7-2 and TRBJ1-2; D ambiguous. V was trimmed by 3 bases and J by 0 bases, leaving 5 bases between them. This CDR3 is built from 13 residues. Germline V gene sequence: CDR1 SGHTA, CDR2 FQGNSA. The CDR3: CASSLGANYGYTF. CDR3 bases: TGTGCCAGCAGCTTGGGAGCTAACTATGGCTACACCTTC.

In this sample, this clonotype turned up a few times. The chain couples TRBV4-3 to TRBJ2-5, with 7 nucleotides matching TRBD1. The CDR3 covers 17 residues. With V trimmed by 2 bases and J by 4 bases, 13 bases remained unmatched. From germline, CDR1 is LGHNA and CDR2 YSLEER. DNA of the CDR3: TGCGCCAGCAGCCAAATCCCCTACCCTTCAGGGGGAGAGACCCAGTACTTC. This translates into CASSQIPYPSGGETQYF.

The chain joins TRBV7-2 to TRBJ2-3; D possibly corresponds to TRBD2 (7 bases). CDR3 length: 15 amino acids. From germline, CDR1 is SGHTA and CDR2 FQGNSA. V lost 1 base and J lost 5, with 13 bases in between. The CDR3 coding sequence is TGTGCCAGCAGCTTAGTGGGGGGGCCTGAAGATACGCAGTATTTT. Translation: CASSLVGGPEDTQYF.

For this clonotype: At one of its ends the junction is not consistent with the germline gene, which may arise from a read error. The chain uses TRBV7-2 and TRBJ1-2, with a weak D call TRBD1 (6 bases). The germline gives CDR1 SGHTA, CDR2 FQGNSA. This CDR3 region has 13 residues. CDR3 DNA: TGCGCCAGCAGCCCGGGACAAAAAGATGCCTACACCTTC. It is translated as CASSPGQKDAYTF.

The chain carries TRBV6-1 and TRBJ2-3; D gene unclear. Germline assignment: CDR1 MNHNS and CDR2 SASEGT. The CDR3 is 13 residues long. V shed 10 bases and J shed 1 base, with 12 bases lying between them. This chain's CDR3 is CANRPVGTDTQYF. The CDR3 region has the DNA TGTGCCAACAGACCTGTCGGCACAGATACGCAGTATTTT.

This clonotype was counted ten times or more. The chain has TRBV28 and TRBJ2-5; D is possibly TRBD2 (6 bases). Trimming took off 2 bases at V and 5 bases at J, with 9 bases between the two ends. Germline V lookup: CDR1 MDHEN, CDR2 SYDVKM. There are 13 residues in the CDR3. CDR3 protein: CASSLGGYETQYF. In nucleotides, the CDR3 is TGTGCCAGCAGTTTAGGAGGGTACGAGACCCAGTACTTC.

The genes are TRBV5-6 and TRBJ2-7; D is perhaps TRBD1 or TRBD2 (5 bases each). Trimming stripped 1 base from V and 2 bases from J, with 7 bases between. Germline CDR1 reads SGHDT; CDR2 reads YYEEEE. This CDR3 region has 13 residues. This chain's CDR3 is CASSLWGTYEQYF. CDR3 bases: TGTGCCAGCAGCTTGTGGGGGACCTACGAGCAGTACTTC.

This clonotype was found many times. V is TRBV5-8 and J is TRBJ1-1, with D unresolved. The CDR3 loop spans 15 amino acids. In germline, CDR1 is SGHTS, CDR2 YDEGEE. V lost 2 bases and J 0 bases, leaving 11 bases between the germline ends. CDR3 amino acids: CASSFSGRMNTEAFF. CDR3 bases: TGTGCCAGCAGCTTTTCAGGCAGAATGAACACTGAAGCTTTCTTT.

The table lists this clonotype with a few counts. The chain employs TRBV5-8 and TRBJ2-3, with 15 bases identical to TRBD2. With V trimmed by 3 bases and J by 4 bases, 6 bases remained unmatched. Germline V gene lookup returns CDR1 SGHTS and CDR2 YDEGEE. The CDR3 totals 17 residues. Here the CDR3 DNA reads TGTGCCAGCAGCTCCAAGGGACTAGCGGGGGGCTCAGATACGCAGTATTTT. This translates into CASSSKGLAGGSDTQYF.

Many counts were recorded for this clonotype. CDR3: CASSFREGLKYEQYF. The CDR3 DNA follows: TGTGCCAGCAGTTTCCGGGAGGGCCTTAAATACGAGCAGTACTTC. The chain couples TRBV28 to TRBJ2-7; 8 bases align to TRBD2. With 3 bases clipped from V and 4 bases from J, the junction kept 8 bases outside the gene matches. The CDR3 is 15 residues long. Germline values: CDR1 MDHEN, CDR2 SYDVKM.

This chain connects TRBV7-8 to TRBJ1-4; D unresolved. CDR1 is SGHVS and CDR2 is FQNEAQ in the germline V gene. V dropped 8 bases and J dropped 8 bases, with 18 bases sitting between them. The CDR3 is 14 amino acids. As DNA, the CDR3 is TGTGCCAGCCGATTCGGGGTAGGGTGCGAAAAACTGTTTTTT. Its protein is CASRFGVGCEKLFF.

This clonotype was seen repeatedly, ten times or more. This chain connects TRBV12-3 or TRBV12-4 to TRBJ1-2; D is unresolved. This CDR3 is 13 amino acids long. Trimming removed 2 bases at V and 2 bases at J, with 6 bases between. The CDR3 DNA sequence: TGTGCCAGCAGTTTACAAGAGAACTATGGCTACACCTTC. This gives the protein CASSLQENYGYTF.

This clonotype came up many times. The gene calls are TRBV7-2 and TRBJ2-5; the D gene could be TRBD1 or TRBD2 (5 bases each). The germline gives CDR1 SGHTA, CDR2 FQGNSA. V was shortened by 3 bases and J by 1 base, with 9 bases between the two germline ends. This CDR3 has 14 residues. The CDR3 bases are TGTGCCAGCAGCTTTGGGGGTGCCCAAGAGACCCAGTACTTC. Translated, it gives CASSFGGAQETQYF.